This entry concerns a single T cell receptor (beta chain). V dropped 4 bases and J dropped 8; count of bases not matched to a gene: 7. Germline V gene data show CDR1 as SGHRS and CDR2 as YFSETQ. The CDR3 consists of 13 residues. These data originate in a study of blood T cell repertoires in COVID-19. Original methodology: Reference gene primer amplification gave estimated nucleated cell counts. Clones were read by immunoSEQ multiplex PCR, and TCRdb kept only the in-frame ones, dropping some. The V and J calls and clone size come from that table; D and trimming were worked out from the DNA. The top ten clones hold 11% of a sample with about 280,000 clones, about nine tenths of them seen once.

The receptor's source is a woman aged 25 to 39 with COVID-19, enrolled during active disease. This sequence joins TRBV5-1 and TRBJ1-2; 8 nucleotides agree with TRBD1. The sequencing sample was made of peripheral blood. In DNA form, the CDR3 reads TGCGCCAGCAGCCCCGGACAGGGCGGGGGCTACACCTTC. It is translated as CASSPGQGGGYTF. Drawing the rest from reference TRBV5-1 and TRBJ1-2, the complete variable domain is KAGVTQTPRYLIKTRGQQVTLSCSPISGHRSVSWYQQTPGQGLQFLFEYFSETQRNKGNFPGRFSGRQFSNSRSEMNVSTLELGDSALYLCASSPGQGGGYTFGSGTRLTVV.